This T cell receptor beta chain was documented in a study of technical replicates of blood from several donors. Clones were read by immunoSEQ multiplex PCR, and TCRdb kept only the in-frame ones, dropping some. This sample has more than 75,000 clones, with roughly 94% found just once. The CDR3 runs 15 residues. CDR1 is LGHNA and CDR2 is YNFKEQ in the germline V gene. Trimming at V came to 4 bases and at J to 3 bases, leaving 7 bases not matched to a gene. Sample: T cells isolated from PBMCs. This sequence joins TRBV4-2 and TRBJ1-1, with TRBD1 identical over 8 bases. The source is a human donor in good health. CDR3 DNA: TGTGCCAGCAGCCGCCGACAGGGGAGGTACACTGAAGCTTTCTTT. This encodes CASSRRQGRYTEAFF.